The 14 T cell receptor beta chains listed next were all sequenced from one sample in a study of response to subunit inactivated influenza vaccine. MiXCR, run by TCRdb on the RT-PCR reads, gives a single entry per CDR3 protein. The sample lists approximately 310,000 distinct CDR3 sequences; around a fifth were seen once. This specimen was PBMCs from blood, taken less than 22 months after vaccination. All receptors come from a man aged 45 to 70 who received an inactivated influenza vaccine.

The rearrangement joins TRBV20-1 to TRBJ2-3, with D uncertain. V lost 0 bases and J 0 bases, leaving 13 bases between the germline ends. Germline CDR1 and CDR2: DFQATT and SNEGSKA (reference sequence). The CDR3 consists of 16 residues. This CDR3 reads CSARDTGFLSTDTQYF. As DNA, the CDR3 is TGCAGTGCTAGAGATACGGGCTTCCTTAGCACAGATACGCAGTATTTT.

This clonotype came up a few times. V gene TRBV28 combines with J gene TRBJ2-5, with a possible D match to TRBD2 (7 bases). V was shortened by 10 bases and J by 1 base, with 16 bases between the two germline ends. Germline V CDR1 and CDR2: MDHEN, SYDVKM. The CDR3 runs to 14 residues. Here the CDR3 DNA reads TGTGCCACCGTAGGGGGGGGCTCCCAAGAGACCCAGTACTTC. Translated, it gives CATVGGGSQETQYF.

This clonotype showed up just a few times. V is TRBV5-1 and J is TRBJ2-3; tentative D call: TRBD1 (6 bases). The germline CDR1 and CDR2 sequences are SGHRS and YFSETQ. Trimming left V 0 bases short and J 4 bases short, with 12 bases between. The CDR3 is made up of 15 amino acids. In nucleotides, the CDR3 is TGCGCCAGCAGCTTGGCGACAGGCAATCCAGATACGCAGTATTTT. It is translated as CASSLATGNPDTQYF.

This sequence joins TRBV25-1 and TRBJ1-2; D perhaps matches TRBD1 (5 bases). The CDR3 sequence is 13 residues long. Germline V lookup: CDR1 MGHDK, CDR2 SYGVNS. With 5 bases removed from V and 6 bases from J, the gap between germline ends came to 13 bases. CDR3 DNA: TGTGCCAGCAGTCCGCCAGGGAGGGATGGCTACACCTTC. It translates to CASSPPGRDGYTF.

This clonotype was recorded a few times. The CDR3 is CASRPDSNQPQHF. CDR3 DNA: TGTGCCAGCCGACCAGACAGCAATCAGCCCCAGCATTTT. This sequence joins TRBV18 and TRBJ1-5; no firm D call. Germline CDR1 KGHSH, CDR2 LQKENI. The CDR3 extends over 13 amino acids. The ends were cut back, 8 bases at V and 1 base at J, with 9 bases in the middle.

The rearrangement joins TRBV4-2 to TRBJ2-7; TRBD2 matches 7 bases. CDR1 is LGHNA, CDR2 YNFKEQ, per germline. V shed 0 bases and J 0 bases; nucleotides not matched to a gene: 2. The CDR3 has 15 residues. CDR3 coding DNA: TGTGCCAGCAGCCAAGAGCCTAGCGGCTCCTACGAGCAGTACTTC. Translated: CASSQEPSGSYEQYF.

The chain couples TRBV4-3 to TRBJ2-2; D uncertain. Trimming stripped 4 bases from V and 8 bases from J, with 17 bases between. This CDR3 has 15 residues. The germline V gene encodes CDR1 LGHNA and CDR2 YSLEER. The CDR3 nucleotides read TGCGCCAGCAGCCCTAGGCTCCAGGTGTATGGGGAGCTGTTTTTT. Protein product: CASSPRLQVYGELFF.

In its sample, this clonotype was seen a few times. The CDR3 spells CASSDPRPSATGELFF. In nucleotides, the CDR3 is TGTGCCAGCAGTGACCCCCGCCCTAGCGCCACCGGGGAGCTGTTTTTT. The J gene is TRBJ2-2, the V gene TRBV6-2 or TRBV6-3, with D possibly being TRBD2 (6 bases). V was shortened by 5 bases and J by 4 bases, with 17 bases between the two germline ends. Per germline, CDR1 MNHEY and CDR2 SVGEGT. This CDR3 region has 16 residues.

CDR3 nucleotide sequence: TGTGCCAGCAGTCCACCCGCGGGGGGGTTAATGGGGACAGATACGCAGTATTTT. Translating gives CASSPPAGGLMGTDTQYF. V usage is TRBV27 and J usage is TRBJ2-3, with 9 bases aligning to TRBD2. J was trimmed by 3 bases and V by 5 bases; bases with no gene match: 15. The CDR3 extends over 18 amino acids. Germline V CDR1 and CDR2: MNHEY, SMNVEV (reference sequence).

The chain joins TRBV20-1 to TRBJ1-1; no firm D call. This CDR3 spans 14 amino acids. V gave up 6 bases and J gave up 7 bases, with 21 bases separating them. Germline CDR1 is DFQATT and CDR2 is SNEGSKA (reference sequence). The CDR3 here is CSARAPGRTFEAFF. In DNA form, the CDR3 reads TGCAGTGCGAGGGCCCCCGGAAGGACTTTTGAAGCTTTCTTT.

This clonotype was observed a handful of times. The gene calls are TRBV15 and TRBJ2-3; TRBD2 agrees at 7 bases. The CDR3 sequence is 17 residues long. After removal of 1 base from V and 0 bases from J, the junction contained 7 bases not matched to a gene. The germline V gene has CDR1 LNHNV and CDR2 YYDKDF (reference sequence). CDR3 residues: CATSRVPGGFSTDTQYF. CDR3 sequence (DNA): TGTGCCACCAGCAGAGTTCCCGGGGGGTTTAGCACAGATACGCAGTATTTT.

There are a few counts of this clonotype. CDR3 sequence (DNA): TGTGCCAGCAGTTCCCATAGCCGCGAGCAGTACTTC. Protein: CASSSHSREQYF. The V gene is TRBV28, the J gene TRBJ2-7; no firm D call. CDR1 is MDHEN, CDR2 SYDVKM, per germline. The CDR3 is 12 amino acids. The ends were cut back, 4 bases at V and 6 bases at J, with 10 bases in the middle.

This clonotype was detected a few times. The chain couples TRBV6-1 to TRBJ1-5; 9 bases align to TRBD1. The CDR3 sequence is 17 residues long. Germline V gives CDR1 MNHNS, CDR2 SASEGT. V shed 0 bases, J shed 1 base, and the junction held 4 bases outside the gene matches. CDR3 amino acids: CASSEAWGQGSNQPQHF. The CDR3 DNA is TGTGCCAGCAGTGAAGCCTGGGGACAGGGAAGCAATCAGCCCCAGCATTTT.

This chain uses TRBV28 with TRBJ1-6; D is perhaps TRBD1 (5 bases). Trimming stripped 6 bases from V and 0 bases from J, with 18 bases between. The CDR3 spans 18 residues. In germline, CDR1 is MDHEN, CDR2 SYDVKM. The CDR3 DNA is TGTGCCAGCAGCCCATCGGGCAGGGCAAGCTCCTATAATTCACCCCTCCACTTT. Encoded protein: CASSPSGRASSYNSPLHF.